Described below is a single T cell receptor (beta chain) sequence and its context. Its target antigen remains unknown. At one of its ends the junction is not consistent with the germline gene, which may arise from a read error. For repertoire sequencing, TCR beta CDR3 regions were amplified from RNA transcripts. The first round of RT-PCR was done with HTBI primers and the Qiagen OneStep RT-PCR kit, and was followed by a second round of multiplex PCR, then size selection and purification. The libraries underwent paired-end sequencing with 100 bp reads on an Illumina HiSeq2000. The published analysis was carried out like this. Reads were processed with SOAPnuke, discarding reads with adapters, uncalled bases, mean Phred below 15, or no exact constant-primer or identifier match. High-quality paired reads were merged with COPE v1.2.5. Clonotypes were defined as unique nucleotide sequences and were aligned to IMGT TRB V, D and J references using MiTCR v1.1. Analysis was restricted to V-J combinations with a frequency above 0.0001, which covered about 99% of repertoires. For each V-J combination, a TCR clonal expansion and chaos score was defined as the ratio of F50 clonal expansion to chaos observed in the TCRdist matrix. Welch's t-statistics and random forest were used to reduce features to 13 V-J combinations, which were fed into a naive Bayes classifier. Thyroid-blood repertoire similarity was quantified with the Morisita-Horn index. The public reads were run again by TCRdb, first through fastp at Q25 and then through MiXCR, and only productive beta chains were kept. Rows are unified per CDR3 protein, each entry keeping the most common DNA and genes. Here the V and J calls rest on TCRdb's processing, not on the authors' analysis. This sample holds 200,000 to 250,000 distinct CDR3 sequences; around 45% were observed only once. Clones ranked in the top ten supply around half of the sample.

The ophthalmopathy patients had moderately to severely active disease, with a Clinical Activity Score of 3 or higher, a NOSPECS grade of 4 or higher, and a disease duration of less than 3 months. Patients with other autoimmune diseases, uncontrolled infections, pregnancy or lactation were excluded. Diagnosis relied on clinical symptoms, serum thyroxine, TRAb, thyroid ultrasound and orbital computed tomography. Using Ficoll-Paque density gradient centrifugation, PBMCs were isolated from less than 13 ml of fresh peripheral blood. Total RNA was extracted using Trizol reagent, and RNA quality was checked on an Agilent 2100 Bioanalyzer. These data belong to a study of Graves' ophthalmopathy and Graves' hyperthyroidism (dated by TCRdb to 2017 to 2018). A note on the overall study: Peripheral blood was collected at initial diagnosis, prior to any treatment. T-cell repertoires of thyroid tissue and blood were compared in over five hyperthyroidism patients. For independent validation, a separate cohort was made up of approximately 19 hyperthyroidism patients plus 17 patients who later progressed from hyperthyroidism to ophthalmopathy. To explore V-J signatures that distinguish ophthalmopathy from hyperthyroidism, a discovery set of 100 patients was enrolled, made up of more than 40 with ophthalmopathy and fewer than 60 with stable hyperthyroidism. In total, approximately 140 blood samples were TCR-sequenced: approximately 42 ophthalmopathy, about 75 hyperthyroidism and roughly 17 hyperthyroidism-to-ophthalmopathy patients. To tell Graves' ophthalmopathy apart from Graves' hyperthyroidism, and to predict which patients would progress to ophthalmopathy, the study relied on TCR beta repertoire signatures. After sampling, hyperthyroidism patients received methimazole starting at 30 mg daily, and ophthalmopathy patients received high-dose intravenous methylprednisolone. The research as a whole found: Most of the expanded thyroid clonotypes with a frequency above 0.001 were also detected in blood, and it was suggested that the thyroid immune response may be reflected by blood repertoires. Sample size was not statistically predetermined, and group allocation was not concealed from the investigators. Ophthalmopathy was separated from stable hyperthyroidism by the 13-signature model with more than 85% sensitivity and roughly 82% specificity in cross-validation and with 80%/75% in the test set. In validation, the model predicted ophthalmopathy progression with less than 71% sensitivity and roughly 72% specificity; approximately 12 predicted patients were CT-confirmed with GO in a median of 6.5 months.

The CDR3 runs 9 residues from the cysteine to the phenylalanine. The retained sequence is limited to the CDR3, 27 bases, with the frame set at the first base. From the germline V gene, CDR1 is MNHNS and CDR2 is SASEGT. The chain was built from TRBV6-1 and TRBJ1-1; the D gene identity is not certain. Sequenced input: peripheral blood. This TCR derives from an adult man with Graves' ophthalmopathy. The sequenced DNA: TGTGCCAGCAGTGAAGTGTTCCTCTTT. Its protein product is CASSEVFLF.